The 30 T cell receptor beta chains given below trace back to one sample, sequenced in a study of blood T cell repertoires in COVID-19. This table comes from immunoSEQ multiplex PCR, and its TCRdb copy is limited to in-frame clones, with some not included. The table shows around 98,000 clones, with about 90% occurring only once. The sample comprised peripheral blood. The receptors were sampled from a man aged 65-85 years with acute or convalescent COVID-19.

This clone was counted between two and nine times. The chain has TRBV4-2 and TRBJ1-2; 8 bases are a match to TRBD1. Losses at the gene ends were 0 bases for V and 5 bases for J; bases not matched to a gene: 8. The CDR3 is 16 amino acids. CDR1 and CDR2 from the germline V gene are LGHNA and YNFKEQ. CDR3: CASSQEGGQAAYGYTF. The CDR3 DNA follows: TGTGCCAGCAGCCAAGAGGGGGGACAGGCGGCATATGGCTACACCTTC.

This clone was seen only a few times. The gene calls are TRBV7-2 and TRBJ1-3, with TRBD1 matching over 9 bases. CDR3 length: 15 amino acids. Germline CDR1 reads SGHTA; CDR2 reads FQGNSA. V dropped 4 bases and J dropped 4; count of bases not matched to a gene: 5. CDR3 coding DNA: TGTGCCAGCAGCTCAGGGACAGGGAAAGGAAACACCATATATTTT. It translates to CASSSGTGKGNTIYF.

The V call is TRBV6-6, the J call TRBJ1-1; D remains unclear. Germline V gene sequence: CDR1 MNHNY, CDR2 SVGAGI (reference sequence). This CDR3 region has 14 residues. V was trimmed by 6 bases and J by 11 bases, leaving 22 bases between them. CDR3 nucleotides: TGTGCCAGCAGACAACAGACCTGGGCCCCTGGGGCTTTCTTT. It specifies CASRQQTWAPGAFF.

The chain is built from TRBV15 and TRBJ1-2, with D tentatively TRBD1 (6 bases). The CDR3 loop spans 16 amino acids. V lost 5 bases, J lost 2 bases, and 18 bases lay in between. Germline CDR1 reads LNHNV; CDR2 reads YYDKDF (reference sequence). CDR3 loop: CATSEGRGGFNYGYTF. The DNA of the CDR3 is TGTGCCACCAGCGAGGGGAGGGGGGGTTTCAACTATGGCTACACCTTC. Complete variable domain (other parts from reference TRBV15 and TRBJ1-2): DAMVIQNPRYQVTQFGKPVTLSCSQTLNHNVMYWYQQKSSQAPKLLFHYYDKDFNNEADTPDNFQSRRPNTSFCFLDIRSPGLGDTAMYLCATSEGRGGFNYGYTFGSGTRLTVV.

The V and J genes are TRBV4-2 and TRBJ1-4; weak D call: TRBD1 (5 bases). The V gene's germline CDR1 is LGHNA and CDR2 YNFKEQ. V gave up 1 base and J gave up 3 bases, with 12 bases separating them. The CDR3 length is 16 residues. The CDR3 sequence: CASSQVGGTANEKLFF. DNA for the CDR3: TGTGCCAGCAGCCAAGTCGGCGGGACTGCTAATGAAAAACTGTTTTTT.

The chain carries TRBV5-1 and TRBJ2-7, with 9 bases that match TRBD2. The CDR3 has 16 amino acids. Germline loops: CDR1 SGHRS, CDR2 YFSETQ. With V trimmed by 1 base and J by 3 bases, 8 bases remained unmatched. CDR3 nucleotides: TGCGCCAGCAGCTTGCGCGGGGGGGGACTGCGCTACGAGCAGTACTTC. Its protein is CASSLRGGGLRYEQYF. Drawing the rest from reference TRBV5-1 and TRBJ2-7, the complete variable domain is KAGVTQTPRYLIKTRGQQVTLSCSPISGHRSVSWYQQTPGQGLQFLFEYFSETQRNKGNFPGRFSGRQFSNSRSEMNVSTLELGDSALYLCASSLRGGGLRYEQYFGPGTRLTVT.

This chain links TRBV6-5 with TRBJ2-1, with D uncertain. The CDR3 runs to 15 residues. Trimming stripped 4 bases from V and 2 bases from J, with 12 bases between. CDR1 and CDR2 (germline): MNHEY, SVGAGI. For the CDR3, the DNA is TGTGCCAGCAGTTCCCGGGTCTCGGCCTACAATGAGCAGTTCTTC. This codes for CASSSRVSAYNEQFF.

The V call is TRBV28, the J call TRBJ1-4, with TRBD1 matching over 8 bases. Germline-derived CDR1 and CDR2 are MDHEN and SYDVKM. The CDR3 spans 13 residues. The trim removed 6 bases at V and 8 bases at J, leaving 5 bases unmatched. The chain's CDR3 is CASSGTGVEKLFF. As DNA, the CDR3 is TGTGCCAGCAGCGGGACAGGTGTGGAAAAACTGTTTTTT.

This sequence joins TRBV5-1 and TRBJ2-3; TRBD1 matches 7 bases. V dropped 1 base and J dropped 1; count of bases not matched to a gene: 3. The germline CDR1 and CDR2 sequences are SGHRS and YFSETQ. This CDR3 contains 15 residues. The CDR3 loop reads CASSLRQGRTDTQYF. The DNA for the CDR3 is TGCGCCAGCAGCTTGAGACAGGGACGCACAGATACGCAGTATTTT.

This chain uses TRBV5-3 with TRBJ2-5, with 8 bases fitting TRBD2. TRBV5-3 counts as an open reading frame of uncertain function. V shed 10 bases and J 0 bases; nucleotides not matched to a gene: 8. The CDR3 runs to 14 residues. The CDR3 region has the DNA TGTGCCCGCAGAGCGGGGGCCAACCAAGAGACCCAGTACTTC. This codes for CARRAGANQETQYF.

This clone was counted a few times. This chain joins TRBV28 and TRBJ1-1; 10 bases agree with TRBD1. Trimming removed 6 bases from V and 3 bases from J; junction bases left unmatched: 1. The CDR3 length is 13 residues. Germline lookup yields CDR1 MDHEN and CDR2 SYDVKM. The CDR3 region is CASRGTGDTEAFF. CDR3 bases: TGTGCCAGCAGAGGGACAGGGGACACTGAAGCTTTCTTT.

This clone was seen a single time. The chain is built from TRBV6-5 and TRBJ1-6; the D gene is possibly TRBD1 (5 bases). This CDR3 is 15 amino acids long. Germline-derived CDR1 and CDR2 are MNHEY and SVGAGI. Between the trimmed V and J ends, which lost 4 bases and 9 bases, there was a span of 16 bases. Here the CDR3 reads CASSFVGGEASPLHF. DNA of the CDR3: TGTGCCAGCAGTTTTGTGGGGGGGGAGGCTTCACCCCTCCACTTT.

V and J are TRBV5-1 and TRBJ1-1, with D tentatively TRBD1 (5 bases). V lost 3 bases and J lost 1, with 10 bases in between. Germline V CDR1 and CDR2: SGHRS, YFSETQ. This CDR3 is 14 amino acids long. Here the CDR3 reads CASSSLGGNTEAFF. CDR3 nucleotides: TGCGCCAGCAGCTCTCTGGGGGGGAACACTGAAGCTTTCTTT.

As regards this clone: At one end, the junction sequence differs from germline, possibly due to a read error. V gene TRBV4-1 combines with J gene TRBJ1-3, with D perhaps TRBD1 (6 bases). The CDR3 length is 14 residues. Germline V gene sequence: CDR1 MGHRA, CDR2 YSYEKL. The CDR3 protein is CASSQTGSANTIYF. The CDR3 bases are TGCGCCAGCAGCCAAACAGGGTCTGCAAACACCATATATTTT.

The chain carries TRBV5-6 and TRBJ1-5, with TRBD1 matching over 7 bases. The CDR3 loop spans 15 amino acids. V was pared by 4 bases and J by 2 bases, with 6 bases of the junction left unmatched. Germline loops: CDR1 SGHDT, CDR2 YYEEEE. CDR3 region: CASSVGTVRNQPQHF. The CDR3 coding sequence is TGTGCCAGCAGCGTTGGGACAGTCCGCAATCAGCCCCAGCATTTT.

The chain couples TRBV2 to TRBJ1-2; D gene ambiguous. The CDR3 extends over 13 amino acids. V gave up 7 bases and J gave up 4 bases, with 13 bases separating them. Germline V gene data show CDR1 as SNHLY and CDR2 as FYNNEI. CDR3 in amino acids: CASTVAVSYGYTF. The CDR3 nucleotides are TGTGCCAGCACCGTCGCAGTTTCCTATGGCTACACCTTC.

J is TRBJ1-3 and V is TRBV9; a weak D match, TRBD1 (5 bases). The CDR3 has 14 amino acids. V was pared by 0 bases and J by 6 bases, with 10 bases between. Germline V lookup: CDR1 SGDLS, CDR2 YYNGEE. The CDR3: CASSVGQIENTIYF. The CDR3 DNA follows: TGTGCCAGCAGCGTAGGACAGATCGAAAACACCATATATTTT.

This chain connects TRBV4-2 to TRBJ2-5; 9 bases fit TRBD2. This CDR3 contains 18 residues. In germline, CDR1 is LGHNA, CDR2 YNFKEQ. Losses at the gene ends were 0 bases for V and 5 bases for J; bases not matched to a gene: 13. CDR3 protein: CASSQESQAGGFQETQYF. The CDR3 region has the DNA TGTGCCAGCAGCCAAGAGTCCCAAGCGGGGGGATTCCAGGAGACCCAGTACTTC.

V gene TRBV12-3 or TRBV12-4 combines with J gene TRBJ2-3, with D unresolved. The CDR3 is 12 residues long. The germline V and J ends were trimmed by 4 bases and 2 bases, with 4 bases remaining between them. CDR3 bases: TGTGCCAGCAGTTCCAACACAGATACGCAGTATTTT. Translating gives CASSSNTDTQYF.

The CDR3 bases are TGTGCCAGCAGTTTATGGCAGGGACTTGGCAGGAATGAGCAGTTCTTC. Translated, it gives CASSLWQGLGRNEQFF. The V gene is TRBV27, the J gene TRBJ2-1, with D possibly being TRBD2 (6 bases). CDR1 and CDR2 from the germline V gene are MNHEY and SMNVEV (reference sequence). Trimming removed 1 base from V and 7 bases from J, with 17 bases in between. This CDR3 contains 16 residues.

The genes are TRBV7-6 and TRBJ2-7; maybe TRBD1 (6 bases). Trimming took 4 bases from V and 5 from J, leaving 18 bases between them. The CDR3 is 15 residues long. Germline CDR1 and CDR2: SGHVS and FNYEAQ. CDR3 in amino acids: CASSSNRVTLDEQYF. The DNA of the CDR3 is TGTGCCAGCAGCTCAAACAGGGTTACGCTGGACGAGCAGTACTTC.

The V gene is TRBV20-1, the J gene TRBJ2-5, with 7 bases aligning to TRBD1. The CDR3 contains 11 residues. Germline V gene data show CDR1 as DFQATT and CDR2 as SNEGSKA (reference sequence). Germline trimming cut 6 bases from V and 5 bases from J; bases unmatched to any gene: 3. Here the CDR3 DNA reads TGCAGTGCAAAGGACAGGGAGACCCAGTACTTC. Residues: CSAKDRETQYF.

The CDR3 sequence: CASRKTGASSGNTIYF. CDR3 nucleotide sequence: TGCGCCAGCAGAAAAACAGGGGCAAGCTCTGGAAACACCATATATTTT. J is TRBJ1-3 and V is TRBV5-1, with 7 bases matching TRBD1. This CDR3 is 16 amino acids long. V shed 5 bases and J 0 bases; nucleotides not matched to a gene: 8. Germline CDR1 reads SGHRS; CDR2 reads YFSETQ.

The rearrangement joins TRBV7-2 to TRBJ2-3; 7 positions agree with TRBD1. The CDR3 spans 14 residues. Looked up from germline, CDR1 is SGHTA and CDR2 is FQGNSA. V shed 5 bases, J shed 1 base, and the junction held 3 bases outside the gene matches. The CDR3 sequence: CASSTGQGTDTQYF. CDR3 nucleotides: TGTGCCAGCAGCACCGGACAGGGCACAGATACGCAGTATTTT.

The chain recombines TRBV10-3 with TRBJ2-1; 9 positions match TRBD1. CDR1 ENHRY and CDR2 SYGVKD come from the germline V gene. CDR3 length equals 15 residues. V gave up 3 bases and J gave up 2 bases; unmatched junction bases: 2. In DNA form, the CDR3 reads TGTGCCATCAGTGAAGGGACAGGGCCCTACAATGAGCAGTTCTTC. Protein sequence: CAISEGTGPYNEQFF.

The sample holds one count of this clone. The V gene is TRBV5-1, the J gene TRBJ2-5; TRBD1 matches 8 bases. J lost 2 bases, V lost 4 bases, and 7 bases had no gene match. The germline V gene encodes CDR1 SGHRS and CDR2 YFSETQ. The CDR3 extends over 15 amino acids. CDR3 sequence (DNA): TGCGCCAGCAGCACTGGACAGGGTCCACAAGAGACCCAGTACTTC. Translating it yields CASSTGQGPQETQYF.

This sequence joins TRBV5-1 and TRBJ1-2; unclear D gene. CDR3 length equals 13 residues. V dropped 4 bases and J dropped 1 base, with 8 bases sitting between them. The V gene's germline CDR1 is SGHRS and CDR2 YFSETQ. CDR3 loop: CASSLADNYGYTF. Written as DNA, the CDR3 is TGCGCCAGCAGCCTAGCAGATAACTATGGCTACACCTTC.

The genes are TRBV2 and TRBJ2-3; 7 nucleotides align to TRBD2. After removal of 9 bases from V and 3 bases from J, the junction contained 9 bases not matched to a gene. The CDR3 is 14 amino acids. Germline V gene lookup returns CDR1 SNHLY and CDR2 FYNNEI. The CDR3, as DNA: TGTGCCAGTTTCGGGGGGTCTCATACAGATACGCAGTATTTT. It specifies CASFGGSHTDTQYF.

The rearrangement links TRBV5-4 to TRBJ1-3; tentatively, D is TRBD1 (6 bases). The CDR3 runs to 14 residues. Trimming cost V 1 base and J 4 bases, with 9 bases left between them. Germline CDR1 SGHNT, CDR2 YYREEE (reference sequence). The CDR3 here is CASSLPGTGNTIYF. The CDR3 coding sequence is TGTGCCAGCAGCTTGCCAGGGACAGGAAACACCATATATTTT.

This clone was counted between two and nine times. The genes are TRBV7-9 and TRBJ1-4; 7 bases align to TRBD1. The V gene end was trimmed by 5 bases and the J gene end by 7 bases; junction bases not matched to a gene: 13. The germline gives CDR1 SEHNR, CDR2 FQNEAQ (reference sequence). There are 16 residues in the CDR3. The CDR3 region is CASSPSQGQIFEKLFF. CDR3 coding DNA: TGTGCCAGCAGCCCTTCCCAGGGACAGATATTTGAAAAACTGTTTTTT.